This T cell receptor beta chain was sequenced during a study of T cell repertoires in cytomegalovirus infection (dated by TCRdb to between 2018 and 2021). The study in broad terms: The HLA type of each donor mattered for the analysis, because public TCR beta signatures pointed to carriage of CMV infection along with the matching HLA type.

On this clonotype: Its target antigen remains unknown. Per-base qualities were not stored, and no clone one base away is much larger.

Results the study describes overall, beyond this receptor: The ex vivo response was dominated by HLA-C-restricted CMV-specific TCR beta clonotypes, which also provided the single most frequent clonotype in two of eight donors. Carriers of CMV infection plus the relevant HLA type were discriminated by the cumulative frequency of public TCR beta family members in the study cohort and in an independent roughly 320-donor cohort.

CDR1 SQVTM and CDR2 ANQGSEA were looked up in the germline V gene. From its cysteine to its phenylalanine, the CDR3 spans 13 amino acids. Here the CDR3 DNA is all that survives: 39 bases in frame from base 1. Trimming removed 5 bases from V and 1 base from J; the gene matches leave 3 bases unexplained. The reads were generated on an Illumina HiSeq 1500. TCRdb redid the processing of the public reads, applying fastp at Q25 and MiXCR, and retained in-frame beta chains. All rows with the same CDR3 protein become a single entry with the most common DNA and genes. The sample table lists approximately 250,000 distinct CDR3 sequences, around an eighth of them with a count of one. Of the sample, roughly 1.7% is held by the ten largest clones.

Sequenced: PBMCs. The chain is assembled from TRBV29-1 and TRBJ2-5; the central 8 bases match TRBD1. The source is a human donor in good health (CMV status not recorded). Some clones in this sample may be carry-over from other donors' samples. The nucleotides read TGCAGCGTTTACGGGACAGGCCAAGAGACCCAGTACTTC. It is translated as CSVYGTGQETQYF.